This TCR beta chain originates from a study of blood T cells in healthy people across ages. Across the whole study: With template switching, about one barcoded beta molecule was captured per two T cells. Findings and caveats of the study: Compared with aged donors, long-lived donors showed fewer expanded clones, suggesting selection. The recorded TCR beta diversity per million T cells decreased in a roughly linear manner with age.

Comments on this clonotype: What it recognizes is unknown. A much larger clone lies a single base off, so this may be a read error.

A second PCR, run for roughly 7 to 12 cycles, used a sample-barcoded 5' primer plus a J-beta primer mix. From the 5' RACE reads, TCRdb called clonotypes with MiXCR, one entry per CDR3 protein. The repertoire holds some 930,000 distinct CDR3 sequences, 25% to 35% seen once, with more than 8.5% in the top ten. The germline V gene encodes CDR1 DFQATT and CDR2 SNEGSKA (reference sequence). CDR3 length equals 12 residues. Total RNA was extracted at no less than 5.5 micrograms per sample. This same sample was also taken into another study, of T cells of mothers and their children.

The chain combines TRBV20-1 with TRBJ2-5, with D unclear. Sequencing used blood. This TCR came from a woman in her 40s in good health. The CDR3 DNA follows: TGCAGGGCTGTATATTTGGGAGAGACCCAGTACTTC. Its protein is CRAVYLGETQYF.